These T cell receptor beta chains were read from a single sample in a study of blood T cell repertoires in COVID-19. Here immunoSEQ multiplex PCR was the method, and the copy in TCRdb shows in-frame clones only, minus some. In the table there are 95,000 to 110,000 clones, about nine tenths of which are singletons. Sequenced: peripheral blood. These receptors were taken from a middle-aged man with acute or convalescent COVID-19. Both conserved end residues are trimmed from each CDR3.

>TRBJ2-3|TRBV27
ASSLSGLAGGETDTQY
>TRBJ2-5|TRBV6-6
ASSYSGGRQETQY
>TRBJ1-4|TRBV30
AWSVRQGAREKLF
>TRBJ2-7|TRBV9
ASSVDSTYEQY
>TRBJ1-2|TRBV9
ASSVTGSHYGYT
>TRBJ2-1|TRBV5-1
ASSPRLAGTSYNEQF
>TRBJ2-2|TRBV4-2
ASSPGDTGELF
>TRBJ2-7|TRBV30
AWGQVEQY
>TRBJ2-7|TRBV7-2
ASSSQSDRAYEQY
>TRBJ2-2|TRBV21-1
ASSKVDRGSTGELF
>TRBJ1-4|TRBV24-1
ATSERRGEKLF
>TRBJ1-4|TRBV19
ASSPTRGGSNEKLF
>TRBJ1-2|TRBV28
ASSGLGSNYGYT
>TRBJ2-5|TRBV5-1
ASSSGSRRGETQY
>TRBJ1-2|TRBV5-1
ASSPDTYGYT
>TRBJ1-1|TRBV5-1
ASSLAGVVGTEAF
>TRBJ1-1|TRBV6-5
ASRPLTANTEAF
>TRBJ2-7|TRBV28
ASSPRQGVTY
>TRBJ2-3|TRBV12-5
ASGLVRGVEREYPDTQY
>TRBJ2-7|TRBV12-5
ASGLVHLPSVSSYEQY
>TRBJ2-3|TRBV5-1
ASSLAGDMYTQY
>TRBJ2-7|TRBV5-1
ASSFLAGEHEQY
>TRBJ1-2|TRBV29-1
SVEDRDNYGYT
>TRBJ2-2|TRBV11-3
ASSLLSRGRNTGELF
>TRBJ1-2|TRBV19
ASSNPSGGDYGYT
>TRBJ1-5|TRBV19
ASSLGQLNSNQPQH
>TRBJ1-5|TRBV19
ASSPHGETQH
>TRBJ1-2|TRBV10-2
ASSEAGGNYGYT
>TRBJ2-7|TRBV7-9
ASSLTGASIEQY
>TRBJ2-1|TRBV2
ASSVERESYNEQF
>TRBJ2-7|TRBV7-8
ASRREGLFSEQY
>TRBJ2-7|TRBV27
ASTSLGGSYEQY
>TRBJ1-1|TRBV28
ASSFTIRMNTEAF
>TRBJ1-4|TRBV28
ASLSTGGGEKLF
>TRBJ2-3|TRBV7-9
ASSLLADTQY
>TRBJ2-5|TRBV6-5
ASSKPSLQETQY
>TRBJ2-7|TRBV7-9
ASSFYASGTYEQY
>TRBJ2-1|TRBV9
ASETGLAYNEQF
>TRBJ2-7|TRBV5-4
ASSPDSGSVEQY
>TRBJ1-2|TRBV16
ASSPGLENGYT
>TRBJ2-1|TRBV30
AWSLRLAGGNEQF
>TRBJ2-6|TRBV27
ASSLLTGAGANVLT
>TRBJ2-3|TRBV9
ASSALPQGAVTDTQY
>TRBJ2-1|TRBV28
ASSSRPSNEQF
>TRBJ1-2|TRBV7-9
ASSLEGPRGYT